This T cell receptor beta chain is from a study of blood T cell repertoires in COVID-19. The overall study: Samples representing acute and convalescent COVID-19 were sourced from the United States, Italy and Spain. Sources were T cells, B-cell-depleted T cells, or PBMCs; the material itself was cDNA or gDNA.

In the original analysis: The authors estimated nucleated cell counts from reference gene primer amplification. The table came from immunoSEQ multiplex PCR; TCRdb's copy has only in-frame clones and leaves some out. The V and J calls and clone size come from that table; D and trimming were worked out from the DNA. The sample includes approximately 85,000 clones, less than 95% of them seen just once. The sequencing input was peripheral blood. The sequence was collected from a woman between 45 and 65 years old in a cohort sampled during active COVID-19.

CDR3 coding DNA: TGTGCCAGCAGCCCCGCGGCGATACGAGCGGTCACCGGGGAGCTGTTTTTT. This gives the protein CASSPAAIRAVTGELFF. The chain has TRBV11-2 and TRBJ2-2; perhaps TRBD2 as D (5 bases). CDR3 length equals 17 residues. The V gene's germline CDR1 is SGHAT and CDR2 FQNNGV. Trimming left V 5 bases short and J 4 bases short, with 20 bases between.